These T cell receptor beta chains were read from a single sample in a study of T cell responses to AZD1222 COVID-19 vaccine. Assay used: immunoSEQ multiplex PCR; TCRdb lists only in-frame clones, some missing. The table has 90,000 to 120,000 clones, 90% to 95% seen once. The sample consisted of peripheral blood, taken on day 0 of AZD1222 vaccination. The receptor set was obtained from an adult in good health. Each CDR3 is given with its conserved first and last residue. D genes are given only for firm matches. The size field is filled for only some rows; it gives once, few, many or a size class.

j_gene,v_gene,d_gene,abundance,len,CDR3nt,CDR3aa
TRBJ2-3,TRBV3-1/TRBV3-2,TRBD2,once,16,TGTGCCAGCAGCCAAGGCGGGGGGTTAGGCACAGATACGCAGTATTTT,CASSQGGGLGTDTQYF
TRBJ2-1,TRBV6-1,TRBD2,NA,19,TGTGCCAGCAGTGACCCGACTAGCGGGAGGGCAATCGGATGGAATGAGCAGTTCTTC,CASSDPTSGRAIGWNEQFF
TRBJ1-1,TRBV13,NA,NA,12,TGTGCCAGCAGCTTAGTATCGGGGGCAGCTTTCTTT,CASSLVSGAAFF
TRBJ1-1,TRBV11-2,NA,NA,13,TGTGCCAGCAGCTTTTCGGGGGGCACTGAAGCTTTCTTT,CASSFSGGTEAFF
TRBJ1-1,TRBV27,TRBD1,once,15,TGTGCCAGCAGTCCCTGGGCAGGGGGGGGGACTGAAGCTTTCTTT,CASSPWAGGGTEAFF
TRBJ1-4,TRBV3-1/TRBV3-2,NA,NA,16,TGTGCCAGCAGCCAAGAATTTCAACGGAAGAATGAAAAACTGTTTTTT,CASSQEFQRKNEKLFF
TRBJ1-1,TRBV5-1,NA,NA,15,TGCGCCAGCAGCTTGTCGGTAGGGGGAATTGCTGAAGCTTTCTTT,CASSLSVGGIAEAFF
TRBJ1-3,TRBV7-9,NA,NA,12,TGTGCCAGCAGCCACAAACAGGGCACCATATATTTT,CASSHKQGTIYF
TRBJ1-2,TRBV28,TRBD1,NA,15,TGTGCCAGCAAAAGGACAGGGCGCTTTGGCTATGGCTACACCTTC,CASKRTGRFGYGYTF
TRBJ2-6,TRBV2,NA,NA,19,TGTGCCAGCAGGGTGAGGGTTTACATCAGGGATTCTGGGGCCAACGTCCTGACTTTC,CASRVRVYIRDSGANVLTF
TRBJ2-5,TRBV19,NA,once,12,TGTGCCAGTAGTACAGGGTTTGAGACCCAGTACTTC,CASSTGFETQYF
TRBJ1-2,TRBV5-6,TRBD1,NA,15,TGTGCCAGCAGCCGAGGGGGGACAGCGAACTATGGCTACACCTTC,CASSRGGTANYGYTF
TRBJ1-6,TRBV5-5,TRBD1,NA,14,TGTGCCAGCAGCACGGGGACAGATAATTCACCCCTCCACTTT,CASSTGTDNSPLHF
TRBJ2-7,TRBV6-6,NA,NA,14,TGTGCCACCGAGCTTAACAGGGTTAGTCACGAGCAGTACTTC,CATELNRVSHEQYF
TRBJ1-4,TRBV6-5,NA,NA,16,TGTGCCAGCAGTTACACCCGGCCTGGGGCCAGGGAAAAACTGTTTTTT,CASSYTRPGAREKLFF
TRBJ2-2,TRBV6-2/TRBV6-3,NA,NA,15,TGTGCCAGCAGTTACCGGGGATGGGACACCGGGGAGCTGTTTTTT,CASSYRGWDTGELFF
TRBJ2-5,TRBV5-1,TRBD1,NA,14,TGCGCCAGCAGCTCCCTACAGGGGGCGGAGACCCAGTACTTC,CASSSLQGAETQYF
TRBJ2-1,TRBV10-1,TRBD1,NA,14,TGCGCCAGCAGGGCCGGGACAGGGGTCAATGAGCAGTTCTTC,CASRAGTGVNEQFF
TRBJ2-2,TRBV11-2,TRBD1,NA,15,TGTGCCAGCAGCCGAGAGGGGGCCTACACCGGGGAGCTGTTTTTT,CASSREGAYTGELFF
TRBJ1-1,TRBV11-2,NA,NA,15,TGTGCCAGCAGCCTTGAACACAGGGAGAACACTGAAGCTTTCTTT,CASSLEHRENTEAFF
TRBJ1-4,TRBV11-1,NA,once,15,TGTGCCAGCAGCTCGGATCAGGGGCAGGATGGAAAACTGTTTTTT,CASSSDQGQDGKLFF
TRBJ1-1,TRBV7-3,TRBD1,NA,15,TGTGCCAGCAGCTTAAGGGGACAGCAGAACACTGAAGCTTTCTTT,CASSLRGQQNTEAFF
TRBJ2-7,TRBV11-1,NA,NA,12,TGTGCCAGCAGCTCCACAGTCTACGAGCAGTACTTC,CASSSTVYEQYF
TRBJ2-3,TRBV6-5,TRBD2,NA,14,TGTGCCAGCATGGCTAGCGGGAGAAAAGATACGCAGTATTTT,CASMASGRKDTQYF